The next 13 T cell receptor beta chains were all read from a single sample in a study of blood T cell repertoires in COVID-19. TCRdb's table, derived via immunoSEQ multiplex PCR, lists solely in-frame clones and lacks some. The data contain 120,000 or so clones, about 81% of them singletons. The sequenced sample was peripheral blood. Receptor source: a man aged 25-45 years with COVID-19, enrolled during active disease.

V gene TRBV7-9 combines with J gene TRBJ1-2; D not resolved. This CDR3 has 13 amino acids. Germline values: CDR1 SEHNR, CDR2 FQNEAQ (reference sequence). V lost 5 bases and J lost 8, with 15 bases in between. The CDR3 bases are TGTGCCAGCAGCCACTTTACAGATATCGGCTACACCTTC. Its translation is CASSHFTDIGYTF.

This clone was counted a single time. The gene calls are TRBV7-9 and TRBJ2-5; 7 bases match TRBD1. This CDR3 comprises 15 residues. V was pared by 5 bases and J by 2 bases, with 8 bases of the junction left unmatched. Germline lookup yields CDR1 SEHNR and CDR2 FQNEAQ (reference sequence). As DNA, the CDR3 is TGTGCCAGCAGCCTCGAGGGGACAGCGCAAGAGACCCAGTACTTC. Amino acids: CASSLEGTAQETQYF.

The table lists this clone with many counts. V usage is TRBV9 and J usage is TRBJ1-1; possible D gene TRBD1, 6 bases. The CDR3 has 14 amino acids. Germline loops: CDR1 SGDLS, CDR2 YYNGEE. The V end was cut by 0 bases, the J end by 4 bases, with 10 bases between. CDR3 sequence (DNA): TGTGCCAGCAGCGTAGATGGGGGCGGCACTGAAGCTTTCTTT. As protein: CASSVDGGGTEAFF.

Ten or more counts support this clone. This rearrangement joins TRBV7-8 to TRBJ1-1; 7 nucleotides align to TRBD1. CDR3 length: 15 amino acids. The junction had 9 bases not matched to a gene; V was cut back by 1 base and J by 7 bases. Germline V gene data show CDR1 as SGHVS and CDR2 as FQNEAQ. CDR3 DNA: TGTGCCAGCAGCTTAGAGCCCGGGACAGCGGTTGAAGCTTTCTTT. Translating gives CASSLEPGTAVEAFF.

The chain has TRBV6-6 and TRBJ1-6; D gene ambiguous. Per the germline V gene, CDR1 is MNHNY and CDR2 is SVGAGI (reference sequence). This CDR3 has 18 amino acids. Trimming stripped 5 bases from V and 4 bases from J, with 21 bases between. The CDR3: CASSPTDAGVFYNSPLHF. The CDR3 DNA is TGTGCCAGCAGTCCCACCGATGCCGGAGTCTTTTATAATTCACCCCTCCACTTT.

This rearrangement joins TRBV7-8 to TRBJ2-6, with 7 bases lining up with TRBD1. Germline V gives CDR1 SGHVS, CDR2 FQNEAQ. The CDR3 totals 18 residues. V was clipped by 5 bases and J by 0 bases; unmatched bases: 10. This chain's CDR3 is CASSVSGTASSGANVLTF. For the CDR3, the DNA is TGTGCCAGCAGCGTCTCCGGGACAGCCTCCTCTGGGGCCAACGTCCTGACTTTC.

V usage is TRBV5-4 and J usage is TRBJ2-2, with D maybe TRBD2 (5 bases). Trimming shortened V by 3 bases and J by 0 bases, and 9 bases separated the two germline ends. The CDR3 has 15 amino acids. Germline V gene sequence: CDR1 SGHNT, CDR2 YYREEE (reference sequence). DNA of the CDR3: TGTGCCAGCAGCTCGGAGGTGACGAACACCGGGGAGCTGTTTTTT. This encodes CASSSEVTNTGELFF.

This clone was recorded once. DNA of the CDR3: TGTGCCAGCAGTGTGATCAGGGATGTTCAGCCCCAGCATTTT. It codes for CASSVIRDVQPQHF. The chain recombines TRBV2 with TRBJ1-5; TRBD1 is a possible D gene (5 bases). CDR3 length: 14 residues. V shed 4 bases and J shed 6 bases, with 13 bases lying between them. Per the germline V gene, CDR1 is SNHLY and CDR2 is FYNNEI. The full variable domain, with the rest looked up from reference TRBV2 and TRBJ1-5, is EPEVTQTPSHQVTQMGQEVILRCVPISNHLYFYWYRQILGQKVEFLVSFYNNEISEKSEIFDDQFSVERPDGSNFTLKIRSTKLEDSAMYFCASSVIRDVQPQHFGDGTRLSIL.

This clone occurred a few times. The V and J genes are TRBV12-3 or TRBV12-4 and TRBJ2-7, with TRBD2 identical over 8 bases. With V trimmed by 6 bases and J by 6 bases, 4 bases remained unmatched. CDR3 size: 12 residues. The chain's CDR3 is CASSGRAGEQYF. Here the CDR3 DNA reads TGTGCCAGCAGCGGGAGGGCAGGCGAGCAGTACTTC.

The rearrangement links TRBV5-1 to TRBJ1-1; 9 bases map to TRBD1. The trim removed 7 bases at V and 5 bases at J, leaving 9 bases unmatched. Per germline, CDR1 SGHRS and CDR2 YFSETQ. The CDR3 runs to 14 residues. The CDR3: CASRTGEVRTEAFF. The CDR3 DNA sequence: TGCGCCAGCCGGACAGGGGAGGTTCGGACTGAAGCTTTCTTT.

In this sample, this clone turned up once. CDR3 DNA sequence: TGTGCCAGCAGCCCCCGCGGACAGATGAACACTGAAGCTTTCTTT. Its protein is CASSPRGQMNTEAFF. The chain joins TRBV11-3 to TRBJ1-1; maybe TRBD1 (6 bases). Per the germline V gene, CDR1 is SGHNT and CDR2 is YENEEA. The length of the CDR3 is 15 residues. The V and J ends lost 5 bases and 0 bases respectively, with 13 bases between them.

The rearrangement uses TRBV18 and TRBJ1-3; D gene ambiguous. Trimming cost V 2 bases and J 0 bases, with 8 bases left between them. The CDR3 extends over 15 amino acids. Looked up from germline, CDR1 is KGHSH and CDR2 is LQKENI. The DNA of the CDR3 is TGTGCCAGCTCACCATTGGGAGACTCTGGAAACACCATATATTTT. This gives the protein CASSPLGDSGNTIYF.

The CDR3 DNA reads as TGCGCCAGCAGCTCGGGACAGGCCCACGACGAGCAGTACTTC. Translating gives CASSSGQAHDEQYF. J is TRBJ2-7 and V is TRBV5-1; 8 bases line up with TRBD1. Losses at the gene ends were 3 bases for V and 5 bases for J; bases not matched to a gene: 7. The germline gives CDR1 SGHRS, CDR2 YFSETQ. This CDR3 spans 14 amino acids.